This is a list of T cell receptor beta chains from one sample in a study of T cells after yellow fever vaccination. MiXCR was run by TCRdb on the 5' RACE reads, yielding one entry per CDR3 protein. In the table there are 100,000 to 150,000 distinct CDR3 sequences, over 12% of which are singletons. The source material was CD8+ T cells sorted from PBMCs, sampled 5 days after the yellow fever booster vaccination. These receptors were taken from a man between 18 and 29 years old who received the YFV17D yellow fever vaccine. Both conserved end residues are part of each CDR3. The D gene is left open where the match is weak. The size entry is marked missing in some rows and otherwise reads once, few, many or a size class.

j_gene,v_gene,d_gene,abundance,CDR3nt,CDR3aa
TRBJ2-7,TRBV19,NA,NA,TGTGCCAGTAGATGGAGGGCAGGGAGCTCCTACGAGCAGTACTTC,CASRWRAGSSYEQYF
TRBJ1-2,TRBV7-9,TRBD1,NA,TGTGCCAGCAGCTTACCCCGACAGGGAAGGAATGGCTACACCTTC,CASSLPRQGRNGYTF
TRBJ2-1,TRBV12-3/TRBV12-4,NA,few,TGTGCCAGCCAGAGCTCCTACAATGAGCAGTTCTTC,CASQSSYNEQFF
TRBJ1-2,TRBV6-5,TRBD1,NA,TGTGCCAGCAGCCTCCAGGGGGGGGGCTCTGGCTACACCTTC,CASSLQGGGSGYTF
TRBJ2-3,TRBV11-2,NA,few,TGTGCCAGCAGCTTAGAAACAGGGCTCCCCACAGATACGCAGTATTTT,CASSLETGLPTDTQYF
TRBJ1-2,TRBV5-1,NA,few,TGCGCCAGCAGCCAAGGATTACCCCCAGGTGGCTACACCTTC,CASSQGLPPGGYTF
TRBJ1-1,TRBV4-1,NA,few,TGCGCCAGCAGCCAAGTGGGTGGGATGGCTGAAGCCTTCTTT,CASSQVGGMAEAFF
TRBJ2-5,TRBV12-3/TRBV12-4,NA,NA,TGTGCCAGCAGTCTGGACTCAGGGATAGAGACCCAGTACTTC,CASSLDSGIETQYF
TRBJ1-1,TRBV20-1,NA,few,TGCAGTGCTAGAGACACGGGGCTGTACACTGAAGCTTTCTTT,CSARDTGLYTEAFF
TRBJ1-2,TRBV11-2,NA,NA,TGTGCCAGCAGTCCTGCCGGGGGGGGGGCGTCCGGCTACACCTTC,CASSPAGGGASGYTF
TRBJ2-1,TRBV20-1,TRBD2,NA,TGCAGTGCTAGAGATACCCGTAGGGGCGGGGGGGCATTTCATGAGCAGTTCTTC,CSARDTRRGGGAFHEQFF
TRBJ2-1,TRBV5-5,NA,NA,TGTGCCAGCAGCCCCGTGTGGGAGGGGGTCGTTGAGCAGTTCTTC,CASSPVWEGVVEQFF
TRBJ1-2,TRBV6-5,NA,NA,TGTGCCAGCAGTTATCTTCCCGGACAGCTCTATGGCTACACCTTC,CASSYLPGQLYGYTF
TRBJ2-6,TRBV6-5,NA,few,TGTGCCAGCAGAGGGTCCTCTGGGGCCAACGTCCTGACTTTC,CASRGSSGANVLTF
TRBJ1-4,TRBV27,NA,NA,TGTGCCAGCAGTCCCTTGGGGCGAACAGGGAAGGAAAAACTGTTTTTT,CASSPLGRTGKEKLFF
TRBJ1-1,TRBV5-1,TRBD1,few,TGCGCCAGCAGCTTGGACCCCGACAGGGAAGTAACTGAAGCTTTCTTT,CASSLDPDREVTEAFF
TRBJ1-3,TRBV12-2,NA,NA,TGTGCAAGTCGCTTACCCGGGGCGGGACAGGGATCTGGAAACACCATATATTTT,CASRLPGAGQGSGNTIYF
TRBJ2-5,TRBV11-2,NA,NA,TGTGCCAGCAGCTCCCCGGACGGGAGCGGATACCAAGAGACCCAGTACTTC,CASSSPDGSGYQETQYF